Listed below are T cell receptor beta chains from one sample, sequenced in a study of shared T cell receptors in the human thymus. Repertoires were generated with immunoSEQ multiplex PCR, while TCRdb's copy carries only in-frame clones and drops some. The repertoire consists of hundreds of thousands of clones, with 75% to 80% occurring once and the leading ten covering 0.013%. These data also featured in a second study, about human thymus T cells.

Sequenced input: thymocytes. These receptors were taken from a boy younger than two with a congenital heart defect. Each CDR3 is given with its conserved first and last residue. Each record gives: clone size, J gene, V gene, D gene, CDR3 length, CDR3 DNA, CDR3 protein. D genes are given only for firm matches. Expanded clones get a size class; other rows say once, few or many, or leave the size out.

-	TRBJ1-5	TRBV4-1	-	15	TGCGCCAGCAGCGACACAGGGTATAGGGATCAGCCCCAGCATTTT	CASSDTGYRDQPQHF
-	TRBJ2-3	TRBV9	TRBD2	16	TGTGCCAGCAGCCCCCGGGGGGCGGGAGGAGAAGATACGCAGTATTTT	CASSPRGAGGEDTQYF
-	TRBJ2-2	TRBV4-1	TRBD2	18	TGCGCCAGCAGCCACGAGGGACTAGCGGGAGGTAACACCGGGGAGCTGTTTTTT	CASSHEGLAGGNTGELFF
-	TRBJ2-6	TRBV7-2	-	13	TGTGCCAGCAGCTTCCGTGGGGCCAACGTCCTGACTTTC	CASSFRGANVLTF
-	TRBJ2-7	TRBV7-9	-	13	TGTGCCAGCAGCTTTACTAGGAATTACGAGCAGTACTTC	CASSFTRNYEQYF
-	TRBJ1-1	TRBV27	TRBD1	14	TGTGCCAGCGCGTTGACAGGGCCGGGCACTGAAGCTTTCTTT	CASALTGPGTEAFF
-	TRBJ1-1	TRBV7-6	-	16	TGTGCCAGCAGCTTAGACAGGGTTGAGAGTGCCACTGAAGCTTTCTTT	CASSLDRVESATEAFF
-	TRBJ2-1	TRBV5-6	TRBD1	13	TGTGCCAGCAGCTGGGGGACAGGCAATGAGCAGTTCTTC	CASSWGTGNEQFF
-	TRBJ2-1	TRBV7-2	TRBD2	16	TGTGCCAGCAGCCTACCACTAGCGGAAGTCTACAATGAGCAGTTCTTC	CASSLPLAEVYNEQFF
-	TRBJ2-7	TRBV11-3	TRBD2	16	TGTGCCAGCAGCCCCCAAGGGACTAGCGGGTCCTACGAGCAGTACTTC	CASSPQGTSGSYEQYF
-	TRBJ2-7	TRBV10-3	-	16	TGTGCCATCAGTAACCCGACTGGCACCGACTCCTACGAGCAGTACTTC	CAISNPTGTDSYEQYF
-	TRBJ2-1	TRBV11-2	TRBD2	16	TGTGCCAGCAGCCTCGGACTAGCGGGAGCTATGGATGAGCAGTTCTTC	CASSLGLAGAMDEQFF
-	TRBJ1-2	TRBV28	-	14	TGTGCCAGCAGTTTAACCGGACTCGGCGGTGGCTACACCTTC	CASSLTGLGGGYTF
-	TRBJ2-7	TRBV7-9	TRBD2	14	TGTGCCAGCAGCTTATCGGGACTAGCCCACGAGCAGTACTTC	CASSLSGLAHEQYF
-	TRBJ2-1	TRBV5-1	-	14	TGCGCCAGCAGCTTGGCAACAGGGAACAATGAGCAGTTCTTC	CASSLATGNNEQFF
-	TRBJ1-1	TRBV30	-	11	TGTGCCTGGACTCGACAGGTTCAGGCTTTCTTT	CAWTRQVQAFF
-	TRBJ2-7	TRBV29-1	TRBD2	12	TGCAGCGCCCGGGAGGGCCCCTGGGAGCAGTACTTC	CSAREGPWEQYF
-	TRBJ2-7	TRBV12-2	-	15	TGTGCAAGTCGCTACCCCGGGGACAGTGCCTACGAGCAGTACTTC	CASRYPGDSAYEQYF
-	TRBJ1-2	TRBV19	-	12	TGTGCCAGTAGTATCATCATCGGGGGCTACACCTTC	CASSIIIGGYTF
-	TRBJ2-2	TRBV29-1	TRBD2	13	TGCAGCGTCGTGGGGACTAGGTCCGGGGAGCTGTTTTTT	CSVVGTRSGELFF
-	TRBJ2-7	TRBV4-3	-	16	TGCGCCAGCAGCCAAGATTGGAGGGTGAGCTCCTACGAGCAGTACTTC	CASSQDWRVSSYEQYF
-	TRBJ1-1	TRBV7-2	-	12	TGTGCCAGCAGCGATACAGGGATCCGAGCTTTCTTT	CASSDTGIRAFF
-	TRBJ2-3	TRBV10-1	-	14	TGCGCCAGCAGTGAGTGGGGGGTCACAGATACGCAGTATTTT	CASSEWGVTDTQYF
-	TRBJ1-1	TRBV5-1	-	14	TGCGCCAGCAGCGGGGCCCAGGTGAACACTGAAGCTTTCTTT	CASSGAQVNTEAFF
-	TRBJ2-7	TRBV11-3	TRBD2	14	TGTGCCAGCAGCTTATCTAGCGGGAGTTACGAGCAGTACTTC	CASSLSSGSYEQYF
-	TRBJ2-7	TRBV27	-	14	TGTGCCAGCAGGCCCGGGACTTCTAGCCACGAGCAGTACTTC	CASRPGTSSHEQYF
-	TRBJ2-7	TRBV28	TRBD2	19	TGTGCCAGCAGTTCCCCAATAAGGGCGGGAGAAGACCAGTCCTACGAGCAGTACTTC	CASSSPIRAGEDQSYEQYF
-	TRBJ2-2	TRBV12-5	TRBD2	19	TGTGCTAGTGGTTTGACCCAAGAGGGTAGCGGGAGCAACACCGGGGAGCTGTTTTTT	CASGLTQEGSGSNTGELFF
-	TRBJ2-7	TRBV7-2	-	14	TGTGCCAGCAGCTCCGGACTTCACCCCTACGAGCAGTACTTC	CASSSGLHPYEQYF
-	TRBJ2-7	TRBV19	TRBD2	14	TGTGCCAGTAGCTCGGGAGGGCACTCCTACGAGCAGTACTTC	CASSSGGHSYEQYF
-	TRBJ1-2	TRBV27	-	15	TGTGCCAGCAGTTTACGGGGAAAGTTGAGCTATGGCTACACCTTC	CASSLRGKLSYGYTF
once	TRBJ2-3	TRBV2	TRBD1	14	TGTGCCAGCAGCCCCGGACAGGGGTGGGATACGCAGTATTTT	CASSPGQGWDTQYF
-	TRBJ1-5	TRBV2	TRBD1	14	TGTGCCAGCAGGGGACAGGGGTTTGGTCAGCCCCAGCATTTT	CASRGQGFGQPQHF
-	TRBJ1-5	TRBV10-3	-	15	TGTGCCATCAGTGAGACCGGGGAGGTGGGCCAGCCCCAGCATTTT	CAISETGEVGQPQHF
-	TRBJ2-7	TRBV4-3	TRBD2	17	TGCGCCAGCAGCCAAGAGAAAAGGGTAGCGGGAGAGTACGAGCAGTACTTC	CASSQEKRVAGEYEQYF
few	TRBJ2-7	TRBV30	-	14	TGTGCCTGGAGTGTACTCGCTGCGGCTCGAGAGCAGTACTTC	CAWSVLAAAREQYF
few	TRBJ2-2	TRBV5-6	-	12	TGTGCCAGCAGCTTGGGGCGGGATCGGCTGTTTTTT	CASSLGRDRLFF
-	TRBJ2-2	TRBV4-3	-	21	TGCGCCAGCAGCCAAGTCCCACAGGAAGTTCGTCCCAGAAATAACACCGGGGAGCTGTTTTTT	CASSQVPQEVRPRNNTGELFF
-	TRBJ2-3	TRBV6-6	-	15	TGTGCCAGCAGCCGCGGACTGAATAGCACAGATACGCAGTATTTT	CASSRGLNSTDTQYF
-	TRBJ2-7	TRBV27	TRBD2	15	TGTGCCAGCAGTCCCAAGGGACTAGAAAATCACGAGCAGTACTTC	CASSPKGLENHEQYF
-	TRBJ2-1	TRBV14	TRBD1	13	TGTGCCAGCAGCCGGACAGGGATCAATGAGCAGTTCTTC	CASSRTGINEQFF
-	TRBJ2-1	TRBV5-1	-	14	TGCGCCAGCGGGCTCAAACCGGCCTACAATGAGCAGTTCTTC	CASGLKPAYNEQFF
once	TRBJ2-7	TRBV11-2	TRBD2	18	TGTGCCAGCAGCCCCTCAACCCATCGACTAGCAATGTCGGACGAGCAGTACTTC	CASSPSTHRLAMSDEQYF
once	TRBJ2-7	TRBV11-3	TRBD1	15	TGTGCCAGCAGCCCGCCCGGGACAGGGGGCTACGAGCAGTACTTC	CASSPPGTGGYEQYF
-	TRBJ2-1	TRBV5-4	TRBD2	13	TGTGCCAGCAGCTTCGGACTAGCACGCGAGCAGTTCTTC	CASSFGLAREQFF
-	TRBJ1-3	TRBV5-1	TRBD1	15	TGCGCCAGCAGCTACGACAGGGGCACTGGAAACACCATATATTTT	CASSYDRGTGNTIYF
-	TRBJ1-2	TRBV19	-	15	TGTGCCAGTAGGAATGAGACAGGACTTTCCTATGGCTACACCTTC	CASRNETGLSYGYTF
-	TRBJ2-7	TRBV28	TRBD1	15	TGTGCCAGCAGTTTTTTCCAGGGGGCCGTCTACGAGCAGTACTTC	CASSFFQGAVYEQYF
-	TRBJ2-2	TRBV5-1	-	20	TGCGCCAGCAGCTTGGTTTTGGGCCGGGCAGGGGAAGCGAACACCGGGGAGCTGTTTTTT	CASSLVLGRAGEANTGELFF
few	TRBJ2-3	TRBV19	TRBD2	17	TGTGCCAGTAGTATTCTGCTAGCGGGTCCGCCCACAGATACGCAGTATTTT	CASSILLAGPPTDTQYF
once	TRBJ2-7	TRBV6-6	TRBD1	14	TGTGCCAGCAGTTACTCGGACAGGGCCTACGAGCAGTACTTC	CASSYSDRAYEQYF
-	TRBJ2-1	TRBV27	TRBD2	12	TGTGCCAGCAGTGCGGGAGAAGGTGAGCAGTTCTTC	CASSAGEGEQFF
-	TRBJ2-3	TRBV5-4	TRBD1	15	TGTGCCAGCAGCAAGACAGGGGTCAGCACAGATACGCAGTATTTT	CASSKTGVSTDTQYF